This T cell receptor beta chain was profiled in a study of technical replicates of blood from a handful of donors. The data were produced by immunoSEQ multiplex PCR, yet TCRdb's version contains in-frame clones alone and is incomplete. The data show about 85,000 clones, less than 95% seen once. Trimming took off 2 bases at V and 1 base at J, with 5 bases between the two ends. Germline V gives CDR1 KGHSH, CDR2 LQKENI. CDR3 length: 14 amino acids. This chain connects TRBV18 to TRBJ2-2; D gene ambiguous. This clonotype originated in a human donor in good health. The sequenced material came from T cells isolated from PBMCs. CDR3 residues: CASSPNRNTGELFF. The CDR3 nucleotides are TGTGCCAGCTCACCAAACAGGAACACCGGGGAGCTGTTTTTT.